This TCR beta chain was sequenced for a study of T cells in Graves' hyperthyroidism and ophthalmopathy. TCR beta CDR3 regions were amplified from RNA. During a first-round RT-PCR of the TCR CDR3, the HTBI primer set was used. TCRdb redid the calling of the multiplex PCR reads with MiXCR, one entry per CDR3 protein. The sample consists of roughly 350,000 distinct CDR3 sequences, roughly 15% of them appearing once. Duration under 3 months, a NOSPECS grade of at least 4, and a Clinical Activity Score of at least 3 characterized the ophthalmopathy patients. Specimen: blood. The receptor comes from a woman between 25 and 40 years old with Graves' ophthalmopathy.

CDR3 coding DNA: TGCAGTGCTAGAGATAAGAGTTTGGGCACTGAAGCTTTCTTT. This translates into CSARDKSLGTEAFF. This sequence joins TRBV20-1 and TRBJ1-1; D gene unclear. From germline, CDR1 is DFQATT and CDR2 SNEGSKA (reference sequence). V was cut by 0 bases and J by 4 bases, with 12 bases left in between. The CDR3 runs 14 residues.